This is a list of T cell receptor beta chains from one sample in a study of T cell responses to AZD1222 COVID-19 vaccine. Only in-frame clones appear in the TCRdb table, and some are missing; sequencing was by immunoSEQ multiplex PCR. The table records about 170,000 clones, around nine tenths of them present only once. The sequencing here drew on peripheral blood, taken on day 0 of AZD1222 vaccination. The receptors here all came from an adult in good health. The CDR3 runs from the conserved cysteine through the conserved F or W. The order of the fields is D gene, J gene, V gene, CDR3 protein. The D gene is left open where the match is weak.

TRBD1 | TRBJ1-1 | TRBV7-9 | CASSLARQGGTEAFF
- | TRBJ2-3 | TRBV5-1 | CASSLMGGRGTDTQYF
- | TRBJ1-6 | TRBV27 | CASSFQGINSPLHF
- | TRBJ2-7 | TRBV5-1 | CASSWGSENHEQYF
TRBD2 | TRBJ2-3 | TRBV30 | CAWSVRTSGRRTDTQYF
TRBD1 | TRBJ2-2 | TRBV6-4 | CASSEQGFSRPGELFF
- | TRBJ1-1 | TRBV27 | CASRERGRGRTSNTEAFF
- | TRBJ2-1 | TRBV19 | CASRPDRSSYNEQFF
TRBD2 | TRBJ2-6 | TRBV6-1 | CASSDRGGIAGVTGANVLTF
- | TRBJ1-1 | TRBV7-9 | CASSPGPGGTEAFF
TRBD2 | TRBJ2-1 | TRBV29-1 | CSGMGLALYNEQFF
- | TRBJ2-7 | TRBV29-1 | CSVGGQSSYEQYF